This TCR beta chain stems from a study of cytomegalovirus exposure and HLA in healthy donors. Study in general: There were some 400 genotyped donors. Of these, 75% to 90% fell in the genetic ancestry cluster associated with self-reported Caucasian donors. Study findings and constraints: Within an earlier analysis, most TCR beta V segments proved productive either about 87% or about 30% of the time.

This CDR3 contains 15 residues. Germline CDR1 reads SEHNR; CDR2 reads FQNEAQ (reference sequence). V lost 4 bases and J lost 0, with 13 bases in between. In regard to this clone: Antigen: not known.

The PCR employed 60 Vbeta primers together with 13 Jbeta primers. TCRdb's table, derived via immunoSEQ multiplex PCR, lists solely in-frame clones and lacks some. The sample consists of about 120,000 clones, over 60% of them appearing once. Sequenced sample: PBMCs. The TCR sequence derives from a man aged 35-49 years in good health and CMV-seropositive. This chain uses TRBV7-9 with TRBJ2-7; D might be TRBD2 (6 bases). The CDR3: CASSSGGGVSYEQYF. The CDR3 nucleotides read TGTGCCAGCAGCTCCGGCGGCGGGGTCTCCTACGAGCAGTACTTC.